This T cell receptor (beta chain) was observed in a study of shared clonotypes between healthy human individuals. Notes on this clone: Other DNA variants within this sample encode the same CDR3.

Libraries were prepared by immunoSEQ multiplex PCR; TCRdb keeps only in-frame clonotypes and omits some of them. The sample lists some 2,100,000 clones, roughly 91% occurring once. CD8 cells classed as naive were CD45RO-negative and positively selected for CCR7, excluding terminally differentiated effector memory CD45RA+ cells. Sequencing was performed on naive CD8+ T cells from PBMCs. This TCR derives from a man between 18 and 35 years old in good health. Some clones in this sample may be carry-over from other donors' samples.

For the CDR3, the DNA is TGTGCCAGCAGTTTACGGGACCCGAATCAGCCCCAGCATTTT. It encodes CASSLRDPNQPQHF. The genes are TRBV27 and TRBJ1-5, with D possibly TRBD1 on 5 matching bases. In germline, CDR1 is MNHEY, CDR2 SMNVEV (reference sequence). The CDR3 contains 14 residues. V shed 2 bases and J shed 4 bases, with 9 bases lying between them.